The T cell receptor beta chain described here comes from a study of T cells in Graves' hyperthyroidism and ophthalmopathy. Study-level results: Ophthalmopathy cases were set apart from stable hyperthyroidism by a 13 V-J model. Model output signaled ophthalmopathy a median 6.5 months ahead of onset.

TCR beta CDR3 regions were amplified from RNA transcripts. RT-PCR in the first round (using the HTBI primer set) targeted the TCR CDR3. TCRdb recomputed calls from the multiplex PCR reads with MiXCR, one row per CDR3 protein. This table holds almost 500,000 distinct CDR3 sequences, 22% found once. This clonotype was counted a few times. Its antigen is not identified. The receptor was isolated from a woman between 70 and 85 years old with Graves' ophthalmopathy. Material for sequencing was blood.

DNA for the CDR3: TGTGCTAGTGGTTCCCTAAGCACAGATACGCAGTATTTT. Encoded protein: CASGSLSTDTQYF. The V call is TRBV12-5, the J call TRBJ2-3; D not resolved. The CDR3 is made up of 13 amino acids. V lost 4 bases and J 0 bases, leaving 5 bases between the germline ends. Germline CDR1 is LGHNT and CDR2 is FRNRAP.